This passage covers 13 T cell receptor beta chains from one sample sequenced in a study of T cell responses to AZD1222 COVID-19 vaccine. Clones were read by immunoSEQ multiplex PCR, and TCRdb kept only the in-frame ones, dropping some. The sample shows around 71,000 clones, 75% to 85% of them seen only once. This material consisted of peripheral blood, taken 28 days after the second AZD1222 dose. These receptors originate from an adult who received the AZD1222 COVID-19 vaccine.

This clone has a single count. The chain is built from TRBV19 and TRBJ2-7; tentatively, D is TRBD1 (6 bases). In germline, CDR1 is LNHDA, CDR2 SQIVND (reference sequence). V was trimmed by 5 bases and J by 7 bases, leaving 15 bases between them. The CDR3 extends over 13 amino acids. The DNA of the CDR3 is TGTGCCAGTAGTCCGGCAGGGGCAGGGGAGCAGTACTTC. Its translation is CASSPAGAGEQYF.

This chain links TRBV29-1 with TRBJ1-2; TRBD1 is a possible D gene (5 bases). The CDR3 contains 12 residues. Trimming pared 5 bases from V and 2 bases from J, leaving 9 bases between. Germline CDR1 and CDR2: SQVTM and ANQGSEA. This CDR3 reads CSVTDRNYGYTF. In DNA, the CDR3 is TGCAGCGTTACCGACAGAAACTATGGCTACACCTTC.

V and J are TRBV2 and TRBJ1-1; D uncertain. Per germline, CDR1 SNHLY and CDR2 FYNNEI. The CDR3 length is 13 residues. With 6 bases removed from V and 4 bases from J, the gap between germline ends came to 12 bases. The chain's CDR3 is CASRAGVRTEAFF. CDR3 nucleotides: TGTGCCAGCAGAGCAGGCGTTCGCACTGAAGCTTTCTTT.

The chain has TRBV6-5 and TRBJ2-7, with D perhaps matching TRBD1 (5 bases). Germline CDR1 reads MNHEY; CDR2 reads SVGAGI. The CDR3 runs to 14 residues. V was trimmed by 2 bases and J by 0 bases, leaving 8 bases between them. The DNA for the CDR3 is TGTGCCAGCAGTTACAAGGACACCTCCTACGAGCAGTACTTC. It specifies CASSYKDTSYEQYF.

This clone was observed a single time. The chain has TRBV30 and TRBJ1-6; no firm D call. The CDR3 has 16 residues. V shed 2 bases and J shed 0 bases, with 11 bases lying between them. The germline gives CDR1 GTSNPN, CDR2 SVGIG (reference sequence). In nucleotides, the CDR3 is TGTGCCTGGAGTCCTTTTTGGGTCTCCTATAATTCACCCCTCCACTTT. Residues: CAWSPFWVSYNSPLHF.

The J gene is TRBJ2-5, the V gene TRBV5-6, with 13 bases matching TRBD2. The V gene end was trimmed by 5 bases and the J gene end by 0 bases; junction bases not matched to a gene: 7. The CDR3 runs to 17 residues. CDR1 and CDR2 from the germline V gene are SGHDT and YYEEEE. CDR3 in DNA: TGTGCCAGCAGACGACTAGCGGGGGGCCTCTACCAAGAGACCCAGTACTTC. This encodes CASRRLAGGLYQETQYF.

The chain combines TRBV6-5 with TRBJ2-1; 10 bases are shared with TRBD2. With V trimmed by 6 bases and J by 4 bases, 6 bases remained unmatched. The CDR3 has 15 amino acids. Per germline, CDR1 MNHEY and CDR2 SVGAGI. CDR3 sequence (DNA): TGTGCCAGCAGGCGGACTAGCGGAACTTACAATGAGCAGTTCTTC. Amino acids: CASRRTSGTYNEQFF.

This sequence joins TRBV11-2 and TRBJ1-6; no firm D call. This CDR3 has 15 amino acids. CDR1 is SGHAT, CDR2 FQNNGV, per germline. The V and J ends lost 3 bases and 2 bases respectively, with 8 bases between them. The CDR3 loop reads CASSFYKAYNSPLHF. The CDR3, as DNA: TGTGCCAGCAGCTTTTACAAAGCCTATAATTCACCCCTCCACTTT.

The chain has TRBV2 and TRBJ1-4, with TRBD1 as a possible D gene (6 bases). The CDR3 runs 15 residues. Trimming took off 1 base at V and 5 bases at J, with 11 bases between the two ends. CDR1 is SNHLY and CDR2 is FYNNEI in the germline V gene. CDR3: CASSEGGHVNEKLFF. The CDR3 DNA follows: TGTGCCAGCAGTGAAGGGGGACACGTAAATGAAAAACTGTTTTTT.

The V gene is TRBV7-3, the J gene TRBJ1-5; the match to TRBD1 covers 8 bases. The CDR3 extends over 19 amino acids. CDR1 and CDR2 (germline): SGHTA, FQGTGA. Trimming took 2 bases from V and 0 from J; bases not matched to a gene: 12. As DNA, the CDR3 is TGTGCCAGCAGCTTATGGACAGGGTTACGAGTTTATAGCAATCAGCCCCAGCATTTT. Translating it yields CASSLWTGLRVYSNQPQHF. Supplemented by reference TRBV7-3 and TRBJ1-5, the full variable domain reads GAGVSQTPSNKVTEKGKYVELRCDPISGHTALYWYRQSLGQGPEFLIYFQGTGAADDSGLPNDRFFAVRPEGSVSTLKIQRTERGDSAVYLCASSLWTGLRVYSNQPQHFGDGTRLSIL.

The chain combines TRBV21-1 with TRBJ2-1; the table's D call, TRBD1, was not checked against the DNA. TRBV21-1 is a known pseudogene. The CDR3 length is 16 residues. CDR3 coding DNA: TGTGCCAGCAGCAAAAACGGGACAGGGGCCTACAATGAGCAGTTCTTC. This codes for CASSKNGTGAYNEQFF.

This clone came up a few times. The gene calls are TRBV6-1 and TRBJ2-1, with TRBD2 as a possible D gene (6 bases). The CDR3 totals 14 residues. Trimming stripped 3 bases from V and 14 bases from J, with 20 bases between. CDR1 and CDR2 (germline): MNHNS, SASEGT. CDR3 DNA sequence: TGTGCCAGCAGTGACGCCACCGGGACTCCTTATAAGTTCTTC. Residues: CASSDATGTPYKFF.

This clone was found a few times. CDR3 in amino acids: CASNSGGENNEQFF. CDR3 nucleotides: TGCGCCAGCAATAGCGGGGGGGAAAACAATGAGCAGTTCTTC. This chain links TRBV5-1 with TRBJ2-1; 11 bases match TRBD2. Trimming took 6 bases from V and 5 from J; bases not matched to a gene: 4. CDR3 length: 14 amino acids. The germline V gene has CDR1 SGHRS and CDR2 YFSETQ.